This section outlines one T cell receptor beta chain sequence together with its context. The sample originates from a study of PD-L1 blockade in urothelial cancer. Whole-study context: Analyses used blood from 3 weeks (second dose) and 6 weeks after treatment start.

The CDR3 spans 13 residues. Trimming took off 4 bases at V and 4 bases at J, with 11 bases between the two ends. Germline V CDR1 and CDR2: SGHRS, YFSETQ. Templates that were synthetic TCR analogs were spiked into each PCR. Assay: immunoSEQ multiplex PCR; the TCRdb copy retains only in-frame clones and omits some. The table lists 60,000 to 75,000 clones, around 86% of them singletons. Stated time point: pretreatment peripheral blood. The source material was PBMCs, sampled around atezolizumab (anti-PD-L1) treatment. The sequence derives from a man aged 55 to 70 with urothelial cancer. The chain uses TRBV5-1 and TRBJ1-2; D might be TRBD1 (6 bases). DNA for the CDR3: TGCGCCAGCAGCCAGGGACAAGTCTATGGCTACACCTTC. Protein: CASSQGQVYGYTF.